Following are 4 T cell receptor beta chains from one sample sequenced in a study of cytomegalovirus exposure and HLA in healthy donors. PCR amplification relied on 60 Vbeta primers (plus 13 Jbeta primers). The assay was immunoSEQ multiplex PCR, and TCRdb's table has in-frame clones only and misses some. Counted here are 200,000 to 250,000 clones, around 80% occurring once; the ten biggest clones make up 0.63%. The sample taken for sequencing was PBMCs. The receptors stem from a man aged 18 to 29 in good health and CMV-seronegative.

The V and J genes are TRBV7-9 and TRBJ2-7; D is uncertain. The V end was cut by 5 bases, the J end by 0 bases, with 8 bases between. Germline-derived CDR1 and CDR2 are SEHNR and FQNEAQ (reference sequence). The CDR3 runs to 13 residues. The CDR3 loop is CASSHGSSYEQYF. The CDR3 DNA is TGTGCCAGCAGCCACGGTAGCTCCTACGAGCAGTACTTC.

In nucleotides, the CDR3 is TGTGCCAGCAGTTCCTCTAACAGGGTGGGCGAGCAGTACTTC. Translating it yields CASSSSNRVGEQYF. J is TRBJ2-7 and V is TRBV28; weak D call: TRBD1 (6 bases). The V end lost 4 bases, the J end lost 6 bases, and 16 bases lay between the germline ends. The CDR3 has 14 amino acids. The germline gives CDR1 MDHEN, CDR2 SYDVKM.

The chain uses TRBV5-5 and TRBJ1-5, with D hard to call. The CDR3 covers 14 residues. Trimming removed 0 bases at V and 6 bases at J, with 10 bases between. Germline V lookup: CDR1 SGHKS, CDR2 YYEKEE (reference sequence). CDR3 protein: CASSLAAAPQPQHF. In nucleotides, the CDR3 is TGTGCCAGCAGCTTGGCCGCGGCCCCTCAGCCCCAGCATTTT.

This chain links TRBV5-1 with TRBJ1-4; 10 positions agree with TRBD1. CDR1 is SGHRS and CDR2 is YFSETQ in the germline V gene. The junction had 5 bases not matched to a gene; V was cut back by 2 bases and J by 7 bases. The CDR3 extends over 15 amino acids. CDR3 loop: CASSLLGQGTEKLFF. As DNA, the CDR3 is TGCGCCAGCAGCTTATTGGGACAGGGGACTGAAAAACTGTTTTTT.